The next 20 T cell receptor beta chains were all read from a single sample in a study of shared clonotypes between healthy human individuals. Repertoires were generated with immunoSEQ multiplex PCR, while TCRdb's copy carries only in-frame clones and drops some. The data hold fewer than 2.5 million clones, with more than 85% observed a single time. The specimen sequenced was naive CD4+ T cells from PBMCs. Subset defined: CD45RA+ positively selected. These receptors were obtained from a man aged 18 to 30 in good health. Some clones in this sample may be carry-over from other donors' samples.

In DNA, the CDR3 is TGCGCCAGCAGCTTGGAGGCCTCCTACGAGCAGTACTTC. This gives the protein CASSLEASYEQYF. The chain carries TRBV5-1 and TRBJ2-7; no reliable D call. V was shortened by 0 bases and J by 0 bases, with 4 bases between the two germline ends. CDR1 is SGHRS, CDR2 YFSETQ, per germline. The CDR3 extends over 13 amino acids.

The CDR3 spells CASSLEITPSSYNEQFF. As DNA, the CDR3 is TGTGCCAGCAGCTTAGAGATTACTCCCAGCTCCTACAATGAGCAGTTCTTC. This chain uses TRBV11-2 with TRBJ2-1, with D unresolved. This CDR3 has 17 amino acids. Trimming stripped 0 bases from V and 0 bases from J, with 12 bases between. CDR1 is SGHAT and CDR2 is FQNNGV in the germline V gene.

Comment on this clone: Additional DNA sequences in this sample encode the identical CDR3. The V gene is TRBV7-2, the J gene TRBJ1-3; maybe TRBD1 (6 bases). V lost 5 bases and J lost 0, with 8 bases in between. CDR1 is SGHTA and CDR2 is FQGNSA in the germline V gene. The CDR3 sequence is 14 residues long. The CDR3 sequence is CASSPTGSGNTIYF. In DNA form, the CDR3 reads TGTGCCAGCAGCCCGACAGGCTCTGGAAACACCATATATTTT. The variable domain in full, with the rest retrieved from reference TRBV7-2 and TRBJ1-3, is GAGVSQSPSNKVTEKGKDVELRCDPISGHTALYWYRQSLGQGLEFLIYFQGNSAPDKSGLPSDRFSAERTGGSVSTLTIQRTQQEDSAVYLCASSPTGSGNTIYFGEGSWLTVV.

This chain uses TRBV10-1 with TRBJ1-1, with D unclear. V dropped 1 base and J dropped 11 bases, with 11 bases sitting between them. CDR3 length: 12 residues. Germline V gives CDR1 WNHNN, CDR2 SYGVQD (reference sequence). The CDR3 sequence is CASSEFPRAAFF. The CDR3 region has the DNA TGCGCCAGCAGTGAGTTTCCGAGGGCGGCTTTCTTT.

This chain connects TRBV28 to TRBJ1-1; D is undetermined. V dropped 3 bases and J dropped 3 bases, with 11 bases sitting between them. The CDR3 sequence is 14 residues long. CDR1 and CDR2 (germline): MDHEN, SYDVKM. Here the CDR3 reads CASSLIQSYTEAFF. CDR3 in DNA: TGTGCCAGCAGTTTGATTCAGAGTTACACTGAAGCTTTCTTT.

J is TRBJ2-4 and V is TRBV5-1, with 7 bases identical to TRBD1. V lost 3 bases, J lost 5 bases, and 5 bases stayed unmatched. Germline values: CDR1 SGHRS, CDR2 YFSETQ. The CDR3 is made up of 14 amino acids. The CDR3 coding sequence is TGCGCCAGCAGCTCACAGGGGTTTGAAAACATTCAGTACTTC. Translation: CASSSQGFENIQYF.

The sample holds one count of this clone. V and J are TRBV18 and TRBJ1-2, with 12 bases lining up with TRBD1. The V and J ends lost 6 bases and 8 bases, in that order; junction bases with no gene match: 7. Germline values: CDR1 KGHSH, CDR2 LQKENI. CDR3 size: 14 residues. For the CDR3, the DNA is TGTGCCAGCTCTGCCGGGACAGGGGGCGAGGGCTACACCTTC. Translation gives CASSAGTGGEGYTF.

The chain recombines TRBV5-1 with TRBJ1-5, with D perhaps TRBD1 (6 bases). Germline assignment: CDR1 SGHRS and CDR2 YFSETQ. V was cut by 6 bases and J by 1 base, with 23 bases left in between. The CDR3 spans 18 residues. The CDR3 spells CASNHNSNRAKSNQPQHF. In nucleotides, the CDR3 is TGCGCCAGCAACCATAATTCAAACAGGGCGAAGAGCAATCAGCCCCAGCATTTT.

The genes are TRBV2 and TRBJ2-2, with D unclear. Germline CDR1 SNHLY, CDR2 FYNNEI. CDR3 length equals 14 residues. The V end was cut by 6 bases, the J end by 2 bases, with 10 bases between. This chain's CDR3 is CASSQPINTGELFF. Written as DNA, the CDR3 is TGTGCCAGCAGCCAACCTATCAACACCGGGGAGCTGTTTTTT.

The chain recombines TRBV19 with TRBJ1-3; D not certain. Per germline, CDR1 LNHDA and CDR2 SQIVND (reference sequence). CDR3 length equals 15 residues. The germline V and J ends were trimmed by 5 bases and 0 bases, with 11 bases remaining between them. The CDR3 spells CASSPGSSSGNTIYF. The DNA of the CDR3 is TGTGCCAGTAGTCCGGGGAGCAGCTCTGGAAACACCATATATTTT.

As to this clone: The same CDR3 is also encoded by other DNA sequences in this sample. The chain recombines TRBV18 with TRBJ1-5, with D hard to call. The germline gives CDR1 KGHSH, CDR2 LQKENI. V was cut by 3 bases and J by 4 bases, with 4 bases left in between. This CDR3 comprises 12 residues. The CDR3 DNA reads as TGTGCCAGCTCACCGGGTAATCAGCCCCAGCATTTT. This encodes CASSPGNQPQHF.

The rearrangement joins TRBV7-9 to TRBJ2-6; no firm D call. The CDR3 is made up of 16 amino acids. Germline V lookup: CDR1 SEHNR, CDR2 FQNEAQ (reference sequence). V gave up 2 bases and J gave up 0 bases, with 8 bases separating them. CDR3 bases: TGTGCCAGCAGCTTATCACTTAGCTCTGGGGCCAACGTCCTGACTTTC. The encoded protein is CASSLSLSSGANVLTF.

In DNA form, the CDR3 reads TGTGCCAGCAGCTTGTGGCGGGAGGGCCCCTACGAGCAGTACTTC. Translation: CASSLWREGPYEQYF. V gene TRBV5-6 combines with J gene TRBJ2-7; 9 bases agree with TRBD2. The CDR3 runs to 15 residues. Trimming at V came to 1 base and at J to 2 bases, leaving 4 bases not matched to a gene. Per germline, CDR1 SGHDT and CDR2 YYEEEE.

This rearrangement joins TRBV9 to TRBJ1-3; no clear D. This CDR3 comprises 17 residues. Trimming shortened V by 0 bases and J by 0 bases, and 13 bases separated the two germline ends. Germline V lookup: CDR1 SGDLS, CDR2 YYNGEE. This CDR3 is CASSVEVRQPSGNTIYF. In DNA form, the CDR3 reads TGTGCCAGCAGCGTAGAAGTCCGCCAGCCCTCTGGAAACACCATATATTTT.

The count of this clone is one. The chain uses TRBV27 and TRBJ2-2; weak D call: TRBD2 (5 bases). The CDR3 totals 16 residues. CDR1 MNHEY and CDR2 SMNVEV come from the germline V gene (reference sequence). Between the trimmed V and J ends, which lost 1 base and 4 bases, there was a span of 13 bases. The CDR3 reads CASSLLARAGTGELFF. In DNA, the CDR3 is TGTGCCAGCAGTTTATTGGCACGGGCGGGCACCGGGGAGCTGTTTTTT.

This clone was detected only once. The same CDR3 also results from other DNA sequences found in this sample. The chain links TRBV5-1 to TRBJ1-4; D gene uncertain. Germline-derived CDR1 and CDR2 are SGHRS and YFSETQ. The V gene lost 8 bases and the J gene lost 4 bases, with 6 bases spanning the gap. The CDR3 covers 11 residues. CDR3 residues: CASRLNEKLFF. In nucleotides, the CDR3 is TGCGCCAGTCGCCTTAATGAAAAACTGTTTTTT.

Turning to this clone: The sample holds other DNA sequences that translate to the same CDR3. The chain's CDR3 is CASSLDSLSGNTIYF. DNA of the CDR3: TGTGCCAGCAGCTTGGACAGTCTCTCTGGAAACACCATATATTTT. V gene TRBV5-4 combines with J gene TRBJ1-3; no firm D call. Germline V CDR1 and CDR2: SGHNT, YYREEE (reference sequence). The CDR3 runs to 15 residues. The V and J ends lost 0 bases and 0 bases respectively, with 7 bases between them.

This clone has just one count. In nucleotides, the CDR3 is TGTGCCAGCAGTTTTCCCCGTGGGGTCTACTATGGCTACACCTTC. It translates to CASSFPRGVYYGYTF. The chain combines TRBV28 with TRBJ1-2; D not certain. Germline V gene sequence: CDR1 MDHEN, CDR2 SYDVKM. V shed 3 bases and J shed 3 bases, with 14 bases lying between them. CDR3 size: 15 residues.

This chain connects TRBV6-4 to TRBJ2-7, with 7 nucleotides matching TRBD1. Losses at the gene ends were 0 bases for V and 2 bases for J; bases not matched to a gene: 10. CDR3 size: 17 residues. In germline, CDR1 is MRHNA, CDR2 SNTAGT. CDR3 nucleotide sequence: TGTGCCAGCAGTGACTCCTTTCGACAGGGCAGCGCCTACGAGCAGTACTTC. Translated, it gives CASSDSFRQGSAYEQYF.

This clone appeared a single time. The genes are TRBV19 and TRBJ2-2; TRBD1 agrees at 10 bases. The CDR3 runs 16 residues. With V trimmed by 3 bases and J by 7 bases, 8 bases remained unmatched. Germline V gives CDR1 LNHDA, CDR2 SQIVND (reference sequence). The CDR3 region has the DNA TGTGCCAGTAGTATTTCGGGACAGGGGTTTAACGGGGAGCTGTTTTTT. This codes for CASSISGQGFNGELFF.